This T cell receptor beta chain was captured in a study of blood T cell repertoires in COVID-19. On the study more broadly: PBMCs, B-cell-depleted T cells, or T cells were the source of the cDNA or gDNA that made up the material.

V lost 2 bases and J lost 7; bases outside the gene matches: 13. Germline assignment: CDR1 LNHNV and CDR2 YYDKDF (reference sequence). The CDR3 loop spans 17 amino acids. Original methodology: Nucleated cell number was recorded as an estimate derived from reference gene primer amplification. Produced via immunoSEQ multiplex PCR; TCRdb's table is partial and in-frame only. The V and J calls and clone size are taken from that table; D and trimming were inferred from the DNA. The table records about 41,000 clones, about four fifths of them present only once. The gene calls are TRBV15 and TRBJ1-5; 8 bases fit TRBD1. The sequence was collected from a man between 40 and 49 years old with active or convalescent COVID-19. Sequencing was carried out using peripheral blood. The CDR3 region is CATSRLTGDPSGQPQHF. DNA of the CDR3: TGTGCCACCAGCAGATTGACAGGGGACCCCTCCGGACAGCCCCAGCATTTT.